This T cell receptor (beta chain) was sequenced for a study of T-cell reconstitution after alpha-beta-depleted transplantation in children. Looked up from germline, CDR1 is MGHDK and CDR2 is SYGVNS. CDR3 length: 16 amino acids. V lost 6 bases, J lost 0 bases, and 14 bases lay in between. Study-level findings and limits: T cells produced anew were the main source of T-cell counts and diversity one year after transplant. Several hundred graft clones that had expanded were reportedly the source of alpha-beta T cells about two months after transplant. The study traced high day-60 TCRbeta diversity in some patients to surviving recipient T cells and thymic progenitors.

The TCRbeta library incorporated unique molecular identifiers. TCRdb re-called the PCR reads through MiXCR, storing one row per CDR3 protein. The data contain just over 950,000 distinct CDR3 sequences, less than 30% of them singletons. On this clonotype: Its specificity is not known.

This specimen consisted of PBMCs, mostly from graft donor cells, obtained 360 days after TCRalphabeta/CD19-depleted stem cell transplant. The gene calls are TRBV25-1 and TRBJ2-2, with D possibly called TRBD1 or TRBD2 (5 bases each). The sequence derives from a boy under three years old who had a stem cell transplant for SCID, so the T cells may come from the graft donor. CDR3 protein: CASSRDALSNTGELFF. Here the CDR3 DNA reads TGTGCCAGCAGCAGGGACGCACTCTCGAACACCGGGGAGCTGTTTTTT.